Sequencing of this TCR beta chain was carried out in a study of T cell changes during pregnancy in multiple sclerosis. Germline CDR1 is MNHNY and CDR2 is SVGAGI (reference sequence). Between the trimmed V and J ends, which lost 2 bases and 6 bases, there was a span of 9 bases. The CDR3 consists of 13 residues. TCRdb's copy holds only in-frame clones and misses some; the assay was immunoSEQ multiplex PCR. Among approximately 10,000 clones listed, 65% to 85% were seen once. This TCR was recovered from a female donor in good health, enrolled as a control in a pregnancy study. The chain has TRBV6-6 and TRBJ2-3; possible D gene TRBD1, 5 bases. The starting material was CD8+ T cells from peripheral blood mononuclear cells, obtained in the third trimester of pregnancy. Here the CDR3 reads CASSYRGHDTQYF. Written as DNA, the CDR3 is TGTGCCAGCAGTTACAGGGGTCACGATACGCAGTATTTT.